Listed below are T cell receptor beta chains from one sample, sequenced in a study of T cell responses to AZD1222 COVID-19 vaccine. The protocol was immunoSEQ multiplex PCR, while the TCRdb copy is restricted to in-frame clones and leaves out a portion. Of 98,000 or so clones in the sample, over 90% were seen once. The specimen comprised peripheral blood, sampled on day 0 of AZD1222 vaccination. The receptors here all came from an adult in good health. The CDR3 runs from the conserved cysteine through the conserved F or W.

J,V,CDR3
TRBJ2-1,TRBV29-1,CSAEDSSYNEQFF
TRBJ1-1,TRBV6-1,CASSEVGAQFTEAFF
TRBJ1-1,TRBV7-9,CASSNTGLEAFF
TRBJ1-1,TRBV19,CASSMGLGETEAFF
TRBJ2-7,TRBV2,CASSEGGRAQEQYF
TRBJ1-1,TRBV18,CASSPNSLGVWTEAFF
TRBJ2-7,TRBV4-1,CASSREDSPYEQYF
TRBJ1-5,TRBV10-3,CAISESGQGGQPQHF
TRBJ1-1,TRBV18,CASSPQGPGATEAFF
TRBJ2-1,TRBV7-3,CASSLQGTYNEQFF
TRBJ2-6,TRBV9,CASRSRDRSVLTF
TRBJ2-1,TRBV7-9,CASQREFYNEQFF
TRBJ1-1,TRBV28,CASSFRDTEAFF
TRBJ2-6,TRBV5-1,CASTRGTGANVLTF
TRBJ1-5,TRBV4-3,CASSQFLQGREPQHF
TRBJ2-1,TRBV9,CASSVPRGGSLNEQFF
TRBJ2-7,TRBV5-1,CASSLWDRDNEQYF
TRBJ2-1,TRBV20-1,CSASRAGYNEQFF
TRBJ2-3,TRBV7-3,CASSLGTSGVNTQYF
TRBJ1-6,TRBV6-4,CASSVQGGSPLHF
TRBJ1-5,TRBV5-4,CASSSAGENQPQHF
TRBJ2-3,TRBV5-1,CASSFNTDTQYF
TRBJ1-3,TRBV19,CASSVGRSSGNTIYF
TRBJ1-2,TRBV12-3/TRBV12-4,CASSPVANYGYTF
TRBJ1-2,TRBV7-9,CASSFSVRGIVGYTF
TRBJ2-1,TRBV12-3/TRBV12-4,CASSFSRYEQFF
TRBJ2-7,TRBV12-3/TRBV12-4,CASSSTFYEQYF
TRBJ2-7,TRBV5-1,CASSPGLAGGPGYEQYF
TRBJ2-1,TRBV7-3,CASSLIGGDQDEQFF
TRBJ2-1,TRBV7-9,CASSLSLASEQFF
TRBJ2-1,TRBV6-5,CASSYWSGAVGEQFF
TRBJ1-3,TRBV28,CASIGQLSGNTIYF
TRBJ2-7,TRBV18,CASSPQQGLAENEQYF
TRBJ2-7,TRBV18,CASSPRGQGAHEQYF
TRBJ2-2,TRBV5-4,CASSLGGRTGELFF
TRBJ1-2,TRBV5-1,CASSSAGDYGYTF
TRBJ1-2,TRBV2,CASGAEEYGYTF
TRBJ2-5,TRBV28,CASSPVRETQYF
TRBJ2-1,TRBV5-4,CASSLVVGNLYNEQFF
TRBJ2-3,TRBV5-4,CASSWLGTDTQYF
TRBJ2-5,TRBV7-9,CASSPPVEAQYF
TRBJ2-7,TRBV28,CASRTGGADEQYF
TRBJ2-3,TRBV10-1,CASSESGGDTQYF
TRBJ2-7,TRBV3-1/TRBV3-2,CASSQDFPGLAGGHLYEQYF
TRBJ2-7,TRBV7-8,CASSLRDEQYF
TRBJ2-1,TRBV7-2,CASSQTSGSHNEQFF
TRBJ2-7,TRBV5-4,CASGVGGRNYEQYF
TRBJ2-7,TRBV5-1,CASRGLATYEQYF
TRBJ1-4,TRBV18,CASSLGRGVNEKLFF
TRBJ2-2,TRBV7-8,CASSLTRTGELFF
TRBJ2-5,TRBV11-2,CASSPKAQETQYF
TRBJ1-1,TRBV19,CASRGWGSNTEAFF
TRBJ2-1,TRBV30,CAYGRGGSYNEQFF